This T cell receptor beta chain appears in the sequencing data of a study of T cell repertoires and leukemia-associated antigens. Across the study: Effective reads per sample ranged from about 3 to 5.0 million. General study points: Whether expanded clones are antigen-specific and functional remains untested.

TCRdb reprocessed the 5' RACE reads via MiXCR and lists one record per CDR3 protein. The sample has roughly 13,000 distinct CDR3 sequences; about 39% are singletons. CDR1 and CDR2 from the germline V gene are DFQATT and SNEGSKA (reference sequence). With 6 bases clipped from V and 5 bases from J, the junction kept 11 bases outside the gene matches. This CDR3 has 14 residues. Before use, CD3+ T cells rested overnight in serum-free medium. In the case of this clonotype: Its antigen is not known.

Sequenced sample: CD3+ T cells sorted from blood and cultured. The rearrangement joins TRBV20-1 to TRBJ1-2; 8 positions agree with TRBD1. The receptor was isolated from a female donor in good health. As DNA, the CDR3 is TGCAGTGCCATGGGACAGGAGCAATCATATGGCTACACCTTC. This translates into CSAMGQEQSYGYTF.